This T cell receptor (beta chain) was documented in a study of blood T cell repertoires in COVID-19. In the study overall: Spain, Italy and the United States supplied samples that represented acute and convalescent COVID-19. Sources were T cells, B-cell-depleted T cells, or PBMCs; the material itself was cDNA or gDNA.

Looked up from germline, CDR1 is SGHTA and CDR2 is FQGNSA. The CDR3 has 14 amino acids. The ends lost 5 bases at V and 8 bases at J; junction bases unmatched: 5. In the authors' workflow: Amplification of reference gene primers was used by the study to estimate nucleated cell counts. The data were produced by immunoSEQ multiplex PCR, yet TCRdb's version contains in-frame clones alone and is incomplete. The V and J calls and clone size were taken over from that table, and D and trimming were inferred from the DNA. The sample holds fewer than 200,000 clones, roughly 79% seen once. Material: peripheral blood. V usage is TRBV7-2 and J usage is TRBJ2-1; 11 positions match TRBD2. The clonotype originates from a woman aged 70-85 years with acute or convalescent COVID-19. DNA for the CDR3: TGTGCCAGCAGCCCAACTAGCGGGAGTGATGAGCAGTTCTTC. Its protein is CASSPTSGSDEQFF.